The TCR beta chain described here comes from a study of T cell responses to AZD1222 COVID-19 vaccine. About this clone itself: The antigen remains undetermined.

Findings and limits, study-wide: At 160-218 and 743-854, vaccine-associated CD4 TCRs were dominant, and they spanned spike. Just a handful of people given AZD1222 tested seropositive at baseline. A rise in Spike-specific TCR breadth and depth followed two AZD1222 doses. Most donors were white British and more were female, and clonal diversity was possibly underestimated.

The data were produced by immunoSEQ multiplex PCR, yet TCRdb's version contains in-frame clones alone and is incomplete. The sample consists of about 170,000 clones, approximately 95% of them appearing once. This TCR came from an adult in good health. This specimen consisted of peripheral blood, obtained on day 0 of AZD1222 vaccination.

Here the CDR3 DNA reads TGTGCCAGTAGTTTTGGGACAGACGAAGCTTTCTTT. The encoded protein is CASSFGTDEAFF. This rearrangement joins TRBV19 to TRBJ1-1; 7 bases line up with TRBD1. Germline trimming cut 5 bases from V and 8 bases from J; bases unmatched to any gene: 5. CDR3 length equals 12 residues. Germline loops: CDR1 LNHDA, CDR2 SQIVND (reference sequence).